This T cell receptor beta chain was captured by sequencing in a study of cytomegalovirus exposure and HLA in healthy donors. Study in general: Among the roughly 400 genotyped donors, approximately 81% were placed in the Caucasian-associated ancestry cluster. Study findings and constraints: Reportedly, diagnosis of cytomegalovirus status by the classifier showed high specificity and sensitivity. Analyzed later, most CMV-associated TCR beta chains appeared HLA-restricted. Another analysis was done later, and it associated around 17,000 TCR beta sequences with HLA alleles at 0.05 false discovery rate.

As to this clone: The antigen remains unidentified.

Amplification used 60 Vbeta primers and 13 Jbeta primers. TCRdb's copy holds only in-frame clones and misses some; the assay was immunoSEQ multiplex PCR. This repertoire shows 120,000 to 150,000 clones, roughly 77% found once; its top ten account for about 3.5%. This CDR3 is 18 amino acids long. V trimming: 0 bases; J trimming: 0 bases; junction bases outside the gene matches: 7. CDR1 and CDR2 from the germline V gene are SGHAT and FQNNGV. This chain joins TRBV11-2 and TRBJ1-5; 8 nucleotides line up with TRBD1. Sequenced input: PBMCs. The receptor's source is a man in his forties in good health and CMV-seronegative. CDR3 nucleotides: TGTGCCAGCAGCTTAGACCGGCAGGGGGCGACTAGCAATCAGCCCCAGCATTTT. Its protein is CASSLDRQGATSNQPQHF.